The TCR beta chain described here comes from a study of OX40 agonist ivuxolimab in advanced cancers. Across the whole study: Ivuxolimab was delivered to patients intravenously every 2 weeks at doses spanning 0.01 to 10 mg/kg.

TCRdb's table, derived via immunoSEQ multiplex PCR, lists solely in-frame clones and lacks some. In the table there are around 100,000 clones, 89% of which are singletons. Individuals having autoimmune disease history or systemic immunosuppression were not enrolled. The sequence derives from an adult with an advanced solid tumor such as melanoma, head and neck, liver or kidney cancer. The sequences come from CD4+ or CD8+ T cells sorted from blood, collected in a trial of the OX40 agonist ivuxolimab.

In nucleotides, the CDR3 is TGTGCCAGTAGTATAGGCCCACGAGGCGCTGAAGCTTTCTTT. Translating gives CASSIGPRGAEAFF. The chain carries TRBV19 and TRBJ1-1; D remains ambiguous. V was trimmed by 1 base and J by 6 bases, leaving 12 bases between them. The CDR3 has 14 residues. In germline, CDR1 is LNHDA, CDR2 SQIVND (reference sequence).